Listed here are 32 T cell receptor beta chains from one sample, sequenced in a study of blood T cell repertoires in COVID-19. Assay used: immunoSEQ multiplex PCR; TCRdb lists only in-frame clones, some missing. The table lists roughly 160,000 clones, around 87% of them singletons. Sequencing was carried out using peripheral blood. These receptors were collected from an elderly woman with COVID-19, enrolled during active disease.

The CDR3 protein is CASSDPGTSLNTIYF. The CDR3 DNA reads TGCGCCAGCAGCGACCCCGGGACAAGCTTAAACACCATATATTTT. The chain links TRBV5-1 to TRBJ1-3; D perhaps matches TRBD1 (6 bases). CDR1 and CDR2 from the germline V gene are SGHRS and YFSETQ. The V end lost 4 bases, the J end lost 6 bases, and 17 bases lay between the germline ends. The CDR3 extends over 15 amino acids.

This clone was seen more than once but under ten times. The chain carries TRBV20-1 and TRBJ2-7; D might be TRBD2 (6 bases). Trimming stripped 6 bases from V and 0 bases from J, with 21 bases between. This CDR3 contains 16 residues. Germline CDR1 and CDR2: DFQATT and SNEGSKA (reference sequence). The CDR3 is CSASGLALDSSYEQYF. The CDR3 DNA sequence: TGCAGTGCCAGTGGTCTAGCGCTGGATAGCTCCTACGAGCAGTACTTC.

A single count supports this clone. The V and J genes are TRBV7-8 and TRBJ2-3; D might be TRBD1 (6 bases). The V and J ends lost 1 base and 2 bases respectively, with 10 bases between them. From germline, CDR1 is SGHVS and CDR2 FQNEAQ. CDR3 length equals 15 residues. The chain's CDR3 is CASSLVQGNTDTQYF. Here the CDR3 DNA reads TGTGCCAGCAGCTTAGTTCAGGGGAACACAGATACGCAGTATTTT.

The genes are TRBV7-3 and TRBJ2-1; TRBD2 agrees at 9 bases. V trimming: 5 bases; J trimming: 8 bases; junction bases outside the gene matches: 22. The CDR3 is made up of 19 amino acids. CDR1 SGHTA and CDR2 FQGTGA come from the germline V gene. DNA of the CDR3: TGTGCCAGCAGCCCCCTTAAGAGAATAGCGGGAGCCCCGGGGGATGAGCAGTTCTTC. The encoded protein is CASSPLKRIAGAPGDEQFF.

V usage is TRBV7-8 and J usage is TRBJ2-7; D is perhaps TRBD2 (6 bases). This CDR3 spans 15 amino acids. Trimming took off 8 bases at V and 4 bases at J, with 21 bases between the two ends. CDR1 SGHVS and CDR2 FQNEAQ come from the germline V gene. CDR3: CASHQASLGGYEQYF. CDR3 sequence (DNA): TGTGCCAGCCATCAAGCTAGCCTGGGAGGATACGAGCAGTACTTC.

The rearrangement links TRBV5-1 to TRBJ2-7, with D possibly matching TRBD2 (5 bases). The length of the CDR3 is 14 residues. The germline V and J ends were trimmed by 0 bases and 2 bases, with 9 bases remaining between them. CDR1 is SGHRS, CDR2 YFSETQ, per germline. CDR3 DNA sequence: TGCGCCAGCAGCTTGGGGCCAGCGGCCTACGAGCAGTACTTC. Protein sequence: CASSLGPAAYEQYF.

In DNA form, the CDR3 reads TGTGCCAGCAGTCAAAGCAATCAGCCCCAGCATTTT. It yields the protein CASSQSNQPQHF. The chain joins TRBV28 to TRBJ1-5; unclear D gene. The CDR3 consists of 12 residues. CDR1 and CDR2 (germline): MDHEN, SYDVKM. V was clipped by 5 bases and J by 1 base, with 3 bases between them.

The chain carries TRBV9 and TRBJ2-3; 7 bases align to TRBD1. V was clipped by 3 bases and J by 6 bases; unmatched bases: 13. This CDR3 comprises 16 residues. CDR1 is SGDLS, CDR2 YYNGEE, per germline. CDR3 bases: TGTGCCAGCAGCGATCCAGGGGGAAATGGTGGGGATACGCAGTATTTT. Translated, it gives CASSDPGGNGGDTQYF.

The V and J genes are TRBV28 and TRBJ1-5; D is undetermined. The CDR3 covers 14 residues. V lost 4 bases to trimming and J lost 6 bases, with 13 bases between them. Germline loops: CDR1 MDHEN, CDR2 SYDVKM. CDR3 protein: CASSSTRGSQPQHF. The CDR3 DNA reads as TGTGCCAGCAGTTCTACTCGAGGAAGTCAGCCCCAGCATTTT.

This rearrangement joins TRBV7-2 to TRBJ2-4, with 10 bases that match TRBD2. The CDR3 sequence is 13 residues long. CDR1 SGHTA and CDR2 FQGNSA come from the germline V gene. CDR3 nucleotide sequence: TGTGTTCCGCCCCCTAGCGGGAGCGGCATTCAGTACTTC. Protein product: CVPPPSGSGIQYF.

CDR3 bases: TGTGCCAGCAGCTTAAACGGACGGGACTACGAGCAGTACTTC. It encodes CASSLNGRDYEQYF. The chain carries TRBV7-8 and TRBJ2-7, with D perhaps matching TRBD2 (5 bases). The CDR3 runs 14 residues. Germline V gene sequence: CDR1 SGHVS, CDR2 FQNEAQ. The V and J ends lost 2 bases and 3 bases respectively, with 11 bases between them.

The CDR3 reads CASSYIGGPSYNEQFF. The CDR3 coding sequence is TGTGCCAGCAGTTACATCGGGGGGCCCTCCTACAATGAGCAGTTCTTC. The chain links TRBV6-6 to TRBJ2-1, with D possibly being TRBD2 (7 bases). From germline, CDR1 is MNHNY and CDR2 SVGAGI (reference sequence). With 2 bases removed from V and 0 bases from J, the gap between germline ends came to 11 bases. The CDR3 is 16 residues long.

The chain couples TRBV10-3 to TRBJ2-1; 7 positions match TRBD2. The CDR3 is made up of 15 amino acids. V trimming: 10 bases; J trimming: 4 bases; junction bases outside the gene matches: 13. Germline V gene data show CDR1 as ENHRY and CDR2 as SYGVKD. The CDR3: CASRGDGSLYNEQFF. The CDR3 bases are TGTGCCAGCCGGGGGGACGGGAGCCTTTACAATGAGCAGTTCTTC.

The J gene is TRBJ2-1, the V gene TRBV6-5, with 9 bases that match TRBD1. V was clipped by 7 bases and J by 5 bases; unmatched bases: 9. The CDR3 has 15 residues. Germline values: CDR1 MNHEY, CDR2 SVGAGI. For the CDR3, the DNA is TGTGCCAGCAAGGCACAGGGGGCGTCGGACAATGAGCAGTTCTTC. It yields the protein CASKAQGASDNEQFF.

This chain uses TRBV28 with TRBJ1-3; TRBD1 might be the D (6 bases). The ends were cut back, 10 bases at V and 0 bases at J, with 13 bases in the middle. The CDR3 length is 14 residues. Germline CDR1 MDHEN, CDR2 SYDVKM. CDR3 in DNA: TGTGCCACCACTACAGGGAGCTCTGGAAACACCATATATTTT. Its protein product is CATTTGSSGNTIYF.

The CDR3 DNA reads TGTGCCAGCAGTTCGGGATTCTATGGCTACACCTTC. Translation: CASSSGFYGYTF. The chain has TRBV28 and TRBJ1-2, with unresolved D. This CDR3 is 12 amino acids long. V lost 4 bases to trimming and J lost 4 bases, with 7 bases between them. Germline lookup yields CDR1 MDHEN and CDR2 SYDVKM.

The CDR3 nucleotides are TGCAGTGCTAGTGACAGGGACTACACCGGGGAGCTGTTTTTT. Its protein is CSASDRDYTGELFF. The chain recombines TRBV20-1 with TRBJ2-2; the D gene is possibly TRBD1 (7 bases). CDR1 and CDR2 (germline): DFQATT, SNEGSKA (reference sequence). CDR3 length: 14 amino acids. Deletions cut 3 bases from V and 3 bases from J, with 11 bases between.

The genes are TRBV4-3 and TRBJ2-3; 7 bases are a match to TRBD2. The CDR3 sequence is 16 residues long. In germline, CDR1 is LGHNA, CDR2 YSLEER. V shed 5 bases, J shed 6 bases, and the junction held 14 bases outside the gene matches. As DNA, the CDR3 is TGCGCCAGCAGCTTGACGGGCGGGAGTGCAGGGGATACGCAGTATTTT. As protein: CASSLTGGSAGDTQYF.

The chain combines TRBV6-5 with TRBJ1-5; no definite D call. The CDR3 has 15 residues. Looked up from germline, CDR1 is MNHEY and CDR2 is SVGAGI. V lost 0 bases and J 6 bases, leaving 12 bases between the germline ends. The CDR3 loop reads CASSYSQAFGQPQHF. In DNA, the CDR3 is TGTGCCAGCAGTTACTCGCAGGCCTTCGGTCAGCCCCAGCATTTT.

The chain combines TRBV7-2 with TRBJ2-2; 9 bases map to TRBD1. V dropped 2 bases and J dropped 7; count of bases not matched to a gene: 14. This CDR3 spans 18 amino acids. The germline CDR1 and CDR2 sequences are SGHTA and FQGNSA. CDR3 DNA sequence: TGTGCCAGCAGCTTAACTCCGACAGGGGGACTCTTAGGCGGGGAGCTGTTTTTT. Protein product: CASSLTPTGGLLGGELFF.

The chain is built from TRBV28 and TRBJ2-7, with 7 bases fitting TRBD2. V gave up 0 bases and J gave up 9 bases; unmatched junction bases: 5. Germline CDR1 MDHEN, CDR2 SYDVKM. The CDR3 sequence is 13 residues long. In DNA form, the CDR3 reads TGTGCCAGCAGTTTATGGACTAGCAGTTGGCAGTACTTC. This sequence encodes CASSLWTSSWQYF.

The J gene is TRBJ1-4, the V gene TRBV6-5; no definite D call. The germline V gene encodes CDR1 MNHEY and CDR2 SVGAGI. The CDR3 loop spans 15 amino acids. Trimming cost V 6 bases and J 0 bases, with 11 bases left between them. The CDR3 DNA follows: TGTGCCAGCAGACCGATGGCTTCAACTAATGAAAAACTGTTTTTT. Translating gives CASRPMASTNEKLFF.

The chain combines TRBV27 with TRBJ2-1; D is possibly TRBD2 (5 bases). Trimming removed 1 base at V and 11 bases at J, with 9 bases between. The CDR3 sequence is 12 residues long. The germline gives CDR1 MNHEY, CDR2 SMNVEV (reference sequence). CDR3 region: CASSLLGSQQFF. CDR3 sequence (DNA): TGTGCCAGCAGTTTATTAGGGAGTCAGCAGTTCTTC.

V gene TRBV7-9 combines with J gene TRBJ1-6, with D uncertain. Germline-derived CDR1 and CDR2 are SEHNR and FQNEAQ (reference sequence). The CDR3 consists of 14 residues. The germline V and J ends were trimmed by 3 bases and 7 bases, with 10 bases remaining between them. The CDR3 region has the DNA TGTGCCAGCAGCTTGGCCCACCCCAATTCACCCCTCCACTTT. Its protein is CASSLAHPNSPLHF.

The V and J genes are TRBV18 and TRBJ1-5, with D uncertain. CDR1 is KGHSH and CDR2 is LQKENI in the germline V gene. Trimming shortened V by 0 bases and J by 9 bases, and 6 bases separated the two germline ends. The CDR3 sequence is 12 residues long. CDR3 loop: CASSPPLGPQHF. The CDR3 DNA is TGTGCCAGCTCACCACCTCTCGGGCCCCAGCATTTT.

The gene calls are TRBV7-9 and TRBJ2-5; D possibly corresponds to TRBD2 (6 bases). The ends were cut back, 2 bases at V and 9 bases at J, with 10 bases in the middle. From germline, CDR1 is SEHNR and CDR2 FQNEAQ (reference sequence). The CDR3 consists of 12 residues. CDR3 amino acids: CASSLLSGAQYF. The CDR3 bases are TGTGCCAGCAGCTTATTGTCGGGAGCCCAGTACTTC.

The rearrangement uses TRBV6-5 and TRBJ2-2; TRBD1 matches 7 bases. After removal of 7 bases from V and 5 bases from J, the junction contained 7 bases not matched to a gene. Germline V gene lookup returns CDR1 MNHEY and CDR2 SVGAGI. This CDR3 is 14 amino acids long. In nucleotides, the CDR3 is TGTGCCAGCAACCAGGGGGTTGGGACCGGGGAGCTGTTTTTT. It codes for CASNQGVGTGELFF.

The chain employs TRBV4-2 and TRBJ2-3; 9 bases are a match to TRBD1. The CDR3 consists of 14 residues. Trimming took 4 bases from V and 4 from J; bases not matched to a gene: 3. Germline values: CDR1 LGHNA, CDR2 YNFKEQ. CDR3: CASSRGQGPDTQYF. The CDR3 DNA reads as TGTGCCAGCAGCCGTGGACAGGGGCCAGATACGCAGTATTTT.

V and J are TRBV5-1 and TRBJ2-3; 11 bases are shared with TRBD2. This CDR3 has 17 residues. Germline-derived CDR1 and CDR2 are SGHRS and YFSETQ. V shed 0 bases and J 5 bases; nucleotides not matched to a gene: 8. The CDR3 loop reads CASSLDGSGRAVDTQYF. CDR3 nucleotide sequence: TGCGCCAGCAGCTTGGATGGTAGCGGGAGGGCGGTAGATACGCAGTATTTT.

This CDR3 reads CAISEHPGLAGDTKPEQYF. The CDR3 DNA reads as TGTGCCATCAGTGAGCATCCGGGACTAGCGGGAGACACGAAGCCCGAGCAGTACTTC. The V gene is TRBV10-3, the J gene TRBJ2-7; TRBD2 matches at 14 bases. The CDR3 spans 19 residues. The J segment lost 6 bases and the V segment lost 2 bases, leaving 15 bases of the junction unmatched. Germline-derived CDR1 and CDR2 are ENHRY and SYGVKD.

V and J are TRBV5-5 and TRBJ2-7; possibly TRBD1 for D (5 bases). CDR3 length: 15 residues. Germline loops: CDR1 SGHKS, CDR2 YYEKEE (reference sequence). V lost 4 bases and J 3 bases, leaving 17 bases between the germline ends. The CDR3, as DNA: TGTGCCAGCAGCCTATTTGGTCAGGGCTTCTACGAGCAGTACTTC. It yields the protein CASSLFGQGFYEQYF.

The chain is built from TRBV4-1 and TRBJ2-7; possible D gene TRBD2, 5 bases. Deletions cut 6 bases from V and 1 base from J, with 13 bases between. CDR1 and CDR2 from the germline V gene are MGHRA and YSYEKL. This CDR3 spans 14 amino acids. CDR3 region: CASSEGAVSYEQYF. CDR3 nucleotide sequence: TGCGCCAGCAGTGAGGGTGCTGTGTCCTACGAGCAGTACTTC.